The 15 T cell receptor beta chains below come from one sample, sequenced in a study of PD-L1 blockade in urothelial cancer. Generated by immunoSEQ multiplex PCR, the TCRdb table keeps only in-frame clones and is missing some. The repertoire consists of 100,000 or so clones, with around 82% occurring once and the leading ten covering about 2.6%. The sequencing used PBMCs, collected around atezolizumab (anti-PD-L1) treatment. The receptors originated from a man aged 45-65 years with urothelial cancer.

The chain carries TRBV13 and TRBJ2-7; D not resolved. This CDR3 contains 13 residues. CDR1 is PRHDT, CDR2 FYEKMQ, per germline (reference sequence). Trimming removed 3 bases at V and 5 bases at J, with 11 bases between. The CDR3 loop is CASSFVSEDEQYF. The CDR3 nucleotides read TGTGCCAGCAGCTTTGTCTCCGAGGACGAGCAGTACTTC.

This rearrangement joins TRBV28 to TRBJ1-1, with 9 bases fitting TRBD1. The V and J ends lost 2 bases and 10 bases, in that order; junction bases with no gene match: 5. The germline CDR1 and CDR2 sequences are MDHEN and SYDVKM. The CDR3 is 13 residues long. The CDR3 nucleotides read TGTGCCAGCAGTTTAGGACAGGGGCTGGTAGCTTTCTTT. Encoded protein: CASSLGQGLVAFF.

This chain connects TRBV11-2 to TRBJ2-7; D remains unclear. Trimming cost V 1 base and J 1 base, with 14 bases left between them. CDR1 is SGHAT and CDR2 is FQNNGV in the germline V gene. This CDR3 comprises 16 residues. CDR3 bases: TGTGCCAGCAGCTTAGGCTCGGGTACCACTTCCTACGAGCAGTACTTC. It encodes CASSLGSGTTSYEQYF.

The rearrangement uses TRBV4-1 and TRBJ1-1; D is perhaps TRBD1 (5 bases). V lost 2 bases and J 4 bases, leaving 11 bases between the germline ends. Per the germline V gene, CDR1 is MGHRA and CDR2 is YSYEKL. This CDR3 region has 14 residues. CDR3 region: CASSQQGWGTEAFF. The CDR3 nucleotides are TGCGCCAGCAGCCAACAGGGCTGGGGCACTGAAGCTTTCTTT.

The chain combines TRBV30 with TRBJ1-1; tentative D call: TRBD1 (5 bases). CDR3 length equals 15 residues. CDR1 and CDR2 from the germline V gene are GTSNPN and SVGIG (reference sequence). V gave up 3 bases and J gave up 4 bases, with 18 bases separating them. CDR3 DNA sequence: TGTGCCTGGAGAAGGGAGGGGAAATCCTTCACTGAAGCTTTCTTT. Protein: CAWRREGKSFTEAFF.

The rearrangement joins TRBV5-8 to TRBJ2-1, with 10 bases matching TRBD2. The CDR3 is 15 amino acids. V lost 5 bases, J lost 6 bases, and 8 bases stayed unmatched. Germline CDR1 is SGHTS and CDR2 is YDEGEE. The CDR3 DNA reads TGTGCCAGCAGGCCGAGCGGGAGGGACGCCAATGAGCAGTTCTTC. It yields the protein CASRPSGRDANEQFF.

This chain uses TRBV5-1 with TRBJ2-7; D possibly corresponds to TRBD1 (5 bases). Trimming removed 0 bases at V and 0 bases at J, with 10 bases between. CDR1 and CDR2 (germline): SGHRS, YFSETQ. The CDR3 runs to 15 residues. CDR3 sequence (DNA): TGCGCCAGCAGCTTGGCCCAGGGAACCTCCTACGAGCAGTACTTC. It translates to CASSLAQGTSYEQYF.

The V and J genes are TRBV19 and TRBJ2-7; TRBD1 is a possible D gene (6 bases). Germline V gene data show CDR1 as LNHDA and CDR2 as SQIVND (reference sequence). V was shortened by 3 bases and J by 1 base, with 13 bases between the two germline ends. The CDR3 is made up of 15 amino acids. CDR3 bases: TGTGCCAGTAGTATCCGGCCCCAGGGGTCCTACGAGCAGTACTTC. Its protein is CASSIRPQGSYEQYF. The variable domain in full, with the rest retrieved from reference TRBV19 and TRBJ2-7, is DGGITQSPKYLFRKEGQNVTLSCEQNLNHDAMYWYRQDPGQGLRLIYYSQIVNDFQKGDIAEGYSVSREKKESFPLTVTSAQKNPTAFYLCASSIRPQGSYEQYFGPGTRLTVT.

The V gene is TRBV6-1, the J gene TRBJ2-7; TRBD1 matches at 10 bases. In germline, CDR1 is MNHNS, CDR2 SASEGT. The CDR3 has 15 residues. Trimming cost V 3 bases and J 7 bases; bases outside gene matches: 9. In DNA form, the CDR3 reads TGTGCCAGCAGTGATCGGGACAGGGGATCTTATGAGCAGTACTTC. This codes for CASSDRDRGSYEQYF.

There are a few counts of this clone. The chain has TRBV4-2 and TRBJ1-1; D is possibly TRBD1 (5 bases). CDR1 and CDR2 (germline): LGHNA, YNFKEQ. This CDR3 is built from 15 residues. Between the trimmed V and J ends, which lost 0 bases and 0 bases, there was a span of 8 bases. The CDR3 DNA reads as TGTGCCAGCAGCCAAGATTTAGGGGTGAACACTGAAGCTTTCTTT. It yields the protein CASSQDLGVNTEAFF.

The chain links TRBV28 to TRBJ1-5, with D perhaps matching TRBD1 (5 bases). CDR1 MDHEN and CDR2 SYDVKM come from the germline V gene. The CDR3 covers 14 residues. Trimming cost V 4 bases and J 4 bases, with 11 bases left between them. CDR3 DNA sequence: TGTGCCAGCAGTTATGGAGGGGAGAATCAGCCCCAGCATTTT. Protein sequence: CASSYGGENQPQHF.

The CDR3 protein is CASSSGILGGRSTQYF. CDR3 coding DNA: TGTGCCAGCAGCTCAGGGATTCTGGGGGGGAGAAGTACGCAGTATTTT. This chain uses TRBV7-9 with TRBJ2-3; TRBD2 agrees at 7 bases. Germline trimming cut 4 bases from V and 8 bases from J; bases unmatched to any gene: 15. Germline V gene lookup returns CDR1 SEHNR and CDR2 FQNEAQ (reference sequence). The length of the CDR3 is 16 residues.

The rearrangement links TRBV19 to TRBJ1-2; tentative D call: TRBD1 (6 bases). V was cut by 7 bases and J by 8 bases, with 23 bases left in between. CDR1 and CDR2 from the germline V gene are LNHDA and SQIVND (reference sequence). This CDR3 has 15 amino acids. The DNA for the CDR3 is TGTGCCAGTAACCCAACGCAGGGGCCCTCGGGGGGCTACACCTTC. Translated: CASNPTQGPSGGYTF.

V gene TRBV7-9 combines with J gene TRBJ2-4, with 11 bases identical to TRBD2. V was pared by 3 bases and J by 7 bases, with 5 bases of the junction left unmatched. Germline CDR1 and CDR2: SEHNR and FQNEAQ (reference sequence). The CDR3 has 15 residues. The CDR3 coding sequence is TGTGCCAGCAGCTTGTATACTAGCGGGAGCAACATTCAGTACTTC. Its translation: CASSLYTSGSNIQYF.

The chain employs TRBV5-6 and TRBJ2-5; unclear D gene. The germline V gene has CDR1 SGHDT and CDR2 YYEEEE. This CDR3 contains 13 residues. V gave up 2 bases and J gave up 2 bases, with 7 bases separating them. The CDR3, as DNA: TGTGCCAGCAGCTTCAGTCGACAAGAGACCCAGTACTTC. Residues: CASSFSRQETQYF.